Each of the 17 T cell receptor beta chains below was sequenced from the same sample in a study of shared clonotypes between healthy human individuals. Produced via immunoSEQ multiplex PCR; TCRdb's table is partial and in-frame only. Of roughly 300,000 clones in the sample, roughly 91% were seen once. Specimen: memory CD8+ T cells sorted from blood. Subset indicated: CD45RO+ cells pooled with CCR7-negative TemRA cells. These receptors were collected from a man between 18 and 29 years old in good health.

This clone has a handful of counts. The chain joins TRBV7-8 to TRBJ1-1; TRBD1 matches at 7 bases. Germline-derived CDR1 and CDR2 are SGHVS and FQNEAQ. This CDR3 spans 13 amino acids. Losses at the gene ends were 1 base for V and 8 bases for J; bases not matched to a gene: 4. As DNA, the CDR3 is TGTGCCAGCAGCTTAGGGTCGGGACAGGAAGCTTTCTTT. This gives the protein CASSLGSGQEAFF.

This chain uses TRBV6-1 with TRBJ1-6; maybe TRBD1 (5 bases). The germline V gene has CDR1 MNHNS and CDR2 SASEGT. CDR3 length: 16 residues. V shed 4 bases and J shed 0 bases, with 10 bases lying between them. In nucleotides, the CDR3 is TGTGCCAGCAGTGGGGGGATTAGCTCCTATAATTCACCCCTCCACTTT. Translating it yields CASSGGISSYNSPLHF.

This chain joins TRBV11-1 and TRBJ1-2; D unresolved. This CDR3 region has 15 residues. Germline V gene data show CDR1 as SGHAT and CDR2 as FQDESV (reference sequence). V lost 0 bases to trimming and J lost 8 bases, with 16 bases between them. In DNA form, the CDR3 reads TGTGCCAGCAGCTTAGCGCGTCTCAGGAGGAACGGCTACACCTTC. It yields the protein CASSLARLRRNGYTF.

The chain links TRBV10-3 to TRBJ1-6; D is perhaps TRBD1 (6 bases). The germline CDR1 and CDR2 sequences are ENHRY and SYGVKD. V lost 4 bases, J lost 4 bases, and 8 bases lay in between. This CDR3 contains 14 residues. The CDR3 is CAISAGQYNSPLHF. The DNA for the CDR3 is TGTGCCATCAGTGCAGGACAGTATAATTCACCCCTCCACTTT.

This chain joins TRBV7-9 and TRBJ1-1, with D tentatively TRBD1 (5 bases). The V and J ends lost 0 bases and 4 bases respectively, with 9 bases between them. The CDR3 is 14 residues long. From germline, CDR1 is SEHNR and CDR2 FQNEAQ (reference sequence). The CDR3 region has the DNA TGTGCCAGCAGCTTAGCGTCGGGGGTCACTGAAGCTTTCTTT. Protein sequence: CASSLASGVTEAFF.

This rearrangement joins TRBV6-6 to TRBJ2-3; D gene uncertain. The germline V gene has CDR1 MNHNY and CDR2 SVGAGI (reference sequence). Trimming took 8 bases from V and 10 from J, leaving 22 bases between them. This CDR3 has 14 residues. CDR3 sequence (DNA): TGTGCCAGCCAGGTAGCCGTGACTGACGATTCGCAGTATTTT. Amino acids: CASQVAVTDDSQYF.

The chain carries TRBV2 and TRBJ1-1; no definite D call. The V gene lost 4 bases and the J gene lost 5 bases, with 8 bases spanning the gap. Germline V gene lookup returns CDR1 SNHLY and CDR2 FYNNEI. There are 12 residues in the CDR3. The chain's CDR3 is CASSVQRTEAFF. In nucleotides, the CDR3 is TGTGCCAGCAGTGTTCAGAGGACTGAAGCTTTCTTT.

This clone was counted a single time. The CDR3 loop reads CASSILAGGINEQFF. Written as DNA, the CDR3 is TGTGCCAGCAGTATACTAGCGGGGGGGATAAATGAGCAGTTCTTC. The chain employs TRBV6-1 and TRBJ2-1; TRBD2 agrees at 13 bases. Germline lookup yields CDR1 MNHNS and CDR2 SASEGT. Trimming removed 5 bases from V and 7 bases from J; junction bases left unmatched: 5. CDR3 size: 15 residues.

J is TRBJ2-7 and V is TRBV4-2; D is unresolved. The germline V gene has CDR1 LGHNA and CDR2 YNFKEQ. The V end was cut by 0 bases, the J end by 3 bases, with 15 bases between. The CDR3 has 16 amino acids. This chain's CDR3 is CASSQDSGPNDYEQYF. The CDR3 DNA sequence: TGTGCCAGCAGCCAAGATTCCGGACCGAACGACTACGAGCAGTACTTC.

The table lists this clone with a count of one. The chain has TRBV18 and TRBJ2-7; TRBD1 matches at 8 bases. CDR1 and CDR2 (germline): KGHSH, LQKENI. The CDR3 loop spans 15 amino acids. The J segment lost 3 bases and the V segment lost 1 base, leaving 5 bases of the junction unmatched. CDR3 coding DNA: TGTGCCAGCTCACCACTTACAGGGGGAAGCTACGAGCAGTACTTC. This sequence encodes CASSPLTGGSYEQYF.

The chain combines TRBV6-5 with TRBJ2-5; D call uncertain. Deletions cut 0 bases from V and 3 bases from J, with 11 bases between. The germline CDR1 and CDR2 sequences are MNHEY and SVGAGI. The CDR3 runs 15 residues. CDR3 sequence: CASSYSGRYKETQYF. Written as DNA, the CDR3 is TGTGCCAGCAGTTACTCGGGTCGCTATAAAGAGACCCAGTACTTC.

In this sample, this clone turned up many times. The CDR3: CASSLRGQGNYEQYF. CDR3 coding DNA: TGTGCCAGCAGTTTAAGGGGACAGGGAAACTACGAGCAGTACTTC. This sequence joins TRBV27 and TRBJ2-7; 9 positions match TRBD1. The CDR3 covers 15 residues. Trimming removed 2 bases from V and 3 bases from J; junction bases left unmatched: 5. CDR1 and CDR2 from the germline V gene are MNHEY and SMNVEV (reference sequence).

The CDR3: CASSQGPSGLWEQYF. CDR3 DNA sequence: TGTGCCAGCAGCCAAGGTCCTAGCGGGTTGTGGGAGCAGTACTTC. This chain joins TRBV14 and TRBJ2-7, with 8 bases fitting TRBD2. The CDR3 has 15 residues. The germline V gene has CDR1 SGHDN and CDR2 FVKESK. With 1 base clipped from V and 7 bases from J, the junction kept 9 bases outside the gene matches.

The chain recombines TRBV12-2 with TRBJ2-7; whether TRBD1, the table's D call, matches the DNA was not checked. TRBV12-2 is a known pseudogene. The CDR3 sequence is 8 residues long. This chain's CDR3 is CASRRTCF. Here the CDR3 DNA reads TGTGCAAGTCGCCGGACATGCTTC.

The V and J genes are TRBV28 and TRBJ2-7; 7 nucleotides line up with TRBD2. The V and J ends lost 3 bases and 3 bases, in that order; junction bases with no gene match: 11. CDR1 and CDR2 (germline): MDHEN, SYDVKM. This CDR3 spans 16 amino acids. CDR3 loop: CASSFQISGFDYEQYF. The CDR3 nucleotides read TGTGCCAGCAGTTTCCAAATTAGCGGGTTCGACTACGAGCAGTACTTC.

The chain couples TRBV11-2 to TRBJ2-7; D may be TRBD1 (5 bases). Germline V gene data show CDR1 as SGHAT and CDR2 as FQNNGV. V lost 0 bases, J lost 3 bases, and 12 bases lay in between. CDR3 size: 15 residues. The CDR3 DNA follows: TGTGCCAGCAGCTTAGACCTGGGCAGGGTCTACGAGCAGTACTTC. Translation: CASSLDLGRVYEQYF. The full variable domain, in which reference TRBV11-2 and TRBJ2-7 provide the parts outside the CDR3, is EAGVAQSPRYKIIEKRQSVAFWCNPISGHATLYWYQQILGQGPKLLIQFQNNGVVDDSQLPKDRFSAERLKGVDSTLKIQPAKLEDSAVYLCASSLDLGRVYEQYFGPGTRLTVT.

CDR3 loop: CASSGNGRDNQPQHF. CDR3 in DNA: TGTGCCAGCAGCGGGAACGGGCGCGACAATCAGCCCCAGCATTTT. The chain has TRBV21-1 and TRBJ1-5. TRBV21-1 is reported as a pseudogene. The CDR3 is 15 amino acids.